This note documents a single TCR beta chain sequence. This sample is drawn from a study of blood T cells in healthy people across ages. The germline gives CDR1 DFQATT, CDR2 SNEGSKA (reference sequence). This CDR3 comprises 10 residues. V gave up 3 bases and J gave up 13 bases; unmatched junction bases: 4. The second PCR ran 7 to 11 cycles with a sample-barcoded 5' primer and J-beta primers. Via MiXCR, TCRdb re-called the 5' RACE reads, giving one row per CDR3 protein. The data contain 850,000 to 950,000 distinct CDR3 sequences, around 28% of them singletons. The chain uses TRBV20-1 and TRBJ1-2, with 8 bases lining up with TRBD1. Source material: blood. This sequence was found in a woman of 80 years or more in good health. The CDR3 loop reads CSARETGGTF. The CDR3 DNA reads as TGCAGTGCTAGGGAAACAGGGGGCACCTTC.